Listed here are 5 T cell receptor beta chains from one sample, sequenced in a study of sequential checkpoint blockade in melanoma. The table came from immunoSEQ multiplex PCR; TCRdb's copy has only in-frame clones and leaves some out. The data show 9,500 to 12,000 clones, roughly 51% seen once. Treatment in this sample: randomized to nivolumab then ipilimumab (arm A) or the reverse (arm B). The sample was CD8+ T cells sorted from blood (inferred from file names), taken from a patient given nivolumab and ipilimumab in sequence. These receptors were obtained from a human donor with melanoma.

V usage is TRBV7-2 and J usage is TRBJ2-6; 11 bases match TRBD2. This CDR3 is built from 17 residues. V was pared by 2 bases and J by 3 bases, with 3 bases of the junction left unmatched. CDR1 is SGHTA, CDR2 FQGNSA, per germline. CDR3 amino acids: CASSLTSGRGGANVLTF. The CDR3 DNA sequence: TGTGCCAGCAGCTTAACTAGCGGGAGAGGTGGGGCCAACGTCCTGACTTTC.

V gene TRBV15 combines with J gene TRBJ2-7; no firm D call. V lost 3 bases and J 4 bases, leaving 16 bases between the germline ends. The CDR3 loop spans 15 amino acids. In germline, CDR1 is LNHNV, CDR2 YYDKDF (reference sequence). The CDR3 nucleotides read TGTGCCACCAGCAGCGATGATAACACCGCATACGAGCAGTACTTC. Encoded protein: CATSSDDNTAYEQYF. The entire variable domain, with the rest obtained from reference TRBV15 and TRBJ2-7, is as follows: DAMVIQNPRYQVTQFGKPVTLSCSQTLNHNVMYWYQQKSSQAPKLLFHYYDKDFNNEADTPDNFQSRRPNTSFCFLDIRSPGLGDTAMYLCATSSDDNTAYEQYFGPGTRLTVT.

CDR3 sequence reads: CASSELGGHEQYF. CDR3 coding DNA: TGTGCCAGCAGTGAATTGGGGGGGCACGAGCAGTACTTC. This chain connects TRBV25-1 to TRBJ2-5; D is possibly TRBD2 (7 bases). The closer fit of TRBJ2-7 to the DNA end suggests the J call may be wrong. This CDR3 comprises 13 residues. Germline values: CDR1 MGHDK, CDR2 SYGVNS.

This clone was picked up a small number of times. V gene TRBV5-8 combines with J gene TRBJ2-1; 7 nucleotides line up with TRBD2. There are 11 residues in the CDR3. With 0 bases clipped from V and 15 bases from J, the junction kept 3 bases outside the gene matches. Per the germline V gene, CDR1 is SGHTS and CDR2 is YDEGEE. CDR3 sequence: CASSLGGGLFF. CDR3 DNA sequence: TGTGCCAGCAGCTTGGGGGGGGGTTTGTTCTTC.

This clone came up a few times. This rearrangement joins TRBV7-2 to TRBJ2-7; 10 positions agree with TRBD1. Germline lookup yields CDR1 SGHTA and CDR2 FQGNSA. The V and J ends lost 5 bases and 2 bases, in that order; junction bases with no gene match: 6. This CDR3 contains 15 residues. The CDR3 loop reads CASSQGQGVPYEQYF. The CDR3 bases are TGTGCCAGCAGCCAAGGACAGGGGGTCCCCTACGAGCAGTACTTC.